This entry lists 20 T cell receptor beta chains sequenced from one sample in a study of radiotherapy plus CTLA-4 blockade in lung cancer. Produced via immunoSEQ multiplex PCR; TCRdb's table is partial and in-frame only. The sample lists over 50,000 clones, over 75% occurring once. This sample comprised peripheral blood, obtained from a patient treated with radiotherapy plus ipilimumab. These receptors were taken from a human donor with non-small cell lung cancer who had a complete response to radiotherapy plus ipilimumab.

The chain recombines TRBV9 with TRBJ2-2, with D maybe TRBD2 (6 bases). The CDR3 consists of 16 residues. Germline CDR1 and CDR2: SGDLS and YYNGEE. Trimming stripped 0 bases from V and 0 bases from J, with 9 bases between. CDR3: CASSVGDFSNTGELFF. CDR3 nucleotides: TGTGCCAGCAGCGTAGGGGACTTTTCGAACACCGGGGAGCTGTTTTTT.

This clone turned up a few times. The chain is built from TRBV7-6 and TRBJ1-2, with a tentative D call TRBD1 (5 bases). The CDR3 consists of 13 residues. Germline V gene data show CDR1 as SGHVS and CDR2 as FNYEAQ. V lost 1 base and J 2 bases, leaving 5 bases between the germline ends. Here the CDR3 DNA reads TGTGCCAGCAGCTTAGAGGGGAACTATGGCTACACCTTC. This sequence encodes CASSLEGNYGYTF.

This rearrangement joins TRBV6-1 to TRBJ2-1, with 10 bases matching TRBD2. The CDR3 sequence is 13 residues long. CDR1 and CDR2 from the germline V gene are MNHNS and SASEGT. V lost 7 bases, J lost 6 bases, and 3 bases stayed unmatched. The CDR3 here is CASNGLAVNEQFF. The CDR3 bases are TGTGCCAGCAACGGACTAGCGGTCAATGAGCAGTTCTTC.

The V call is TRBV18, the J call TRBJ2-1; 12 nucleotides match TRBD2. V dropped 3 bases and J dropped 8; count of bases not matched to a gene: 8. Germline-derived CDR1 and CDR2 are KGHSH and LQKENI. The CDR3 contains 16 residues. The CDR3 here is CASSPASGRAWDEQFF. The CDR3 DNA follows: TGTGCCAGCTCACCGGCTAGCGGGAGGGCTTGGGATGAGCAGTTCTTC.

The chain joins TRBV28 to TRBJ2-2; D is perhaps TRBD1 (6 bases). The CDR3 runs 16 residues. The germline gives CDR1 MDHEN, CDR2 SYDVKM. The V and J ends lost 7 bases and 6 bases respectively, with 21 bases between them. The CDR3 coding sequence is TGTGCCAGCAAAAATGGTCTCACAGGGAAGGCCGGGGAGCTGTTTTTT. Its protein is CASKNGLTGKAGELFF.

On this clone: The sample holds other DNA sequences that translate to the same CDR3. The chain links TRBV30 to TRBJ2-5, with 12 nucleotides matching TRBD2. Germline values: CDR1 GTSNPN, CDR2 SVGIG (reference sequence). The CDR3 consists of 14 residues. V trimming: 4 bases; J trimming: 1 base; junction bases outside the gene matches: 1. CDR3 amino acids: CAWTSGGAQETQYF. The CDR3 DNA reads as TGTGCCTGGACTAGCGGGGGGGCCCAAGAGACCCAGTACTTC.

The V gene is TRBV7-6, the J gene TRBJ2-7; TRBD1 matches at 7 bases. V trimming: 5 bases; J trimming: 7 bases; junction bases outside the gene matches: 11. This CDR3 spans 14 amino acids. Germline V gene lookup returns CDR1 SGHVS and CDR2 FNYEAQ. The CDR3 loop is CASSDRATAGEQYF. CDR3 nucleotides: TGTGCCAGCAGCGACAGGGCTACCGCTGGGGAGCAGTACTTC.

This sequence joins TRBV6-1 and TRBJ2-7; tentative D call: TRBD2 (5 bases). The CDR3 extends over 14 amino acids. Germline V CDR1 and CDR2: MNHNS, SASEGT. V lost 10 bases to trimming and J lost 3 bases, with 19 bases between them. In nucleotides, the CDR3 is TGTGCCACCCCGGAGGCAGAGGAAGGCTACGAGCAGTACTTC. Translation: CATPEAEEGYEQYF.

V is TRBV10-3 and J is TRBJ1-2, with TRBD1 as a possible D gene (6 bases). Per germline, CDR1 ENHRY and CDR2 SYGVKD. V was clipped by 4 bases and J by 8 bases, with 26 bases between them. The CDR3 has 17 residues. CDR3 sequence: CAISGITGTPFREGYTF. CDR3 sequence (DNA): TGTGCCATCAGTGGAATAACCGGGACACCATTCCGGGAAGGCTACACCTTC.

V gene TRBV18 combines with J gene TRBJ1-5, with D hard to call. The CDR3 extends over 13 amino acids. V dropped 2 bases and J dropped 5 bases, with 7 bases sitting between them. Germline CDR1 is KGHSH and CDR2 is LQKENI. The CDR3 DNA reads as TGTGCCAGCTCACCAGGGGAGGATCAGCCCCAGCATTTT. It encodes CASSPGEDQPQHF.

The V call is TRBV7-6, the J call TRBJ2-1; TRBD2 aligns across 8 bases. The trim removed 0 bases at V and 8 bases at J, leaving 9 bases unmatched. Per the germline V gene, CDR1 is SGHVS and CDR2 is FNYEAQ. This CDR3 region has 16 residues. The CDR3 reads CASSLAISGSVDEQFF. The DNA of the CDR3 is TGTGCCAGCAGCTTAGCCATCAGCGGGAGTGTCGATGAGCAGTTCTTC.

The J gene is TRBJ2-1, the V gene TRBV19; D possibly corresponds to TRBD1 (5 bases). Trimming cost V 5 bases and J 0 bases, with 11 bases left between them. Germline values: CDR1 LNHDA, CDR2 SQIVND (reference sequence). This CDR3 is 15 amino acids long. The CDR3 here is CASSPRTPSYNEQFF. Here the CDR3 DNA reads TGTGCCAGTAGTCCCAGGACACCCTCCTACAATGAGCAGTTCTTC.

In its sample, this clone ranks as medium-sized. This chain uses TRBV20-1 with TRBJ1-1; 10 nucleotides line up with TRBD1. The CDR3 is 10 amino acids. Germline CDR1 DFQATT, CDR2 SNEGSKA (reference sequence). V trimming: 5 bases; J trimming: 10 bases; junction bases outside the gene matches: 1. Here the CDR3 DNA reads TGCAGTGCTCGGACAGGGGGAGCTTTCTTT. Translating gives CSARTGGAFF.

The chain has TRBV18 and TRBJ2-5; tentatively, D is TRBD1 (5 bases). CDR1 KGHSH and CDR2 LQKENI come from the germline V gene. V gave up 3 bases and J gave up 1 base, with 12 bases separating them. The CDR3 spans 15 residues. CDR3 nucleotides: TGTGCCAGCTCACCTATGGGGCTGGCCCAAGAGACCCAGTACTTC. Protein sequence: CASSPMGLAQETQYF.

The chain employs TRBV11-2 and TRBJ2-2, with D hard to call. V dropped 5 bases and J dropped 7 bases, with 8 bases sitting between them. The CDR3 runs 12 residues. In germline, CDR1 is SGHAT, CDR2 FQNNGV. The CDR3 loop is CASSLFGGELFF. CDR3 bases: TGTGCCAGCAGCCTATTTGGCGGGGAGCTGTTTTTT.

The chain employs TRBV5-6 and TRBJ2-7, with 8 bases matching TRBD1. Germline V gene lookup returns CDR1 SGHDT and CDR2 YYEEEE. V trimming: 4 bases; J trimming: 5 bases; junction bases outside the gene matches: 2. The CDR3 loop spans 12 amino acids. CDR3 residues: CASSPGQDEQYV. The CDR3 bases are TGTGCCAGCAGCCCGGGACAGGACGAGCAGTACGTC.

This chain joins TRBV27 and TRBJ2-1, with 8 bases aligning to TRBD1. Germline CDR1 MNHEY, CDR2 SMNVEV (reference sequence). The CDR3 runs to 20 residues. The V and J ends lost 6 bases and 1 base, in that order; junction bases with no gene match: 20. The DNA for the CDR3 is TGTGCCAGCAGCAGCCGAGGACAGGGAGTAGTCAAGCGGTCCTACAATGAGCAGTTCTTC. The encoded protein is CASSSRGQGVVKRSYNEQFF.

The chain joins TRBV29-1 to TRBJ1-1; unclear D gene. The V gene's germline CDR1 is SQVTM and CDR2 ANQGSEA. V lost 4 bases and J lost 0, with 9 bases in between. The CDR3 has 13 amino acids. DNA for the CDR3: TGCAGCGTTGCCGGAGGGTTGAACACTGAAGCTTTCTTT. This gives the protein CSVAGGLNTEAFF. Looking up the rest from reference TRBV29-1 and TRBJ1-1 gives the full variable domain: SAVISQKPSRDICQRGTSLTIQCQVDSQVTMMFWYRQQPGQSLTLIATANQGSEATYESGFVIDKFPISRPNLTFSTLTVSNMSPEDSSIYLCSVAGGLNTEAFFGQGTRLTVV.

The chain links TRBV9 to TRBJ2-1; 10 bases align to TRBD2. With V trimmed by 1 base and J by 6 bases, 4 bases remained unmatched. CDR3 length: 15 residues. The germline V gene has CDR1 SGDLS and CDR2 YYNGEE. DNA of the CDR3: TGTGCCAGCAGCGTACCAGGACTAGCGGCCAATGAGCAGTTCTTC. This codes for CASSVPGLAANEQFF.

The chain recombines TRBV30 with TRBJ1-6; D may be TRBD1 (6 bases). Trimming took off 0 bases at V and 8 bases at J, with 14 bases between the two ends. The CDR3 is 15 amino acids. Germline V gene sequence: CDR1 GTSNPN, CDR2 SVGIG (reference sequence). This CDR3 reads CAWSVRAGADSPLHF. CDR3 bases: TGTGCCTGGAGTGTAAGGGCAGGGGCGGATTCACCCCTCCACTTT.